This section outlines one TCR beta chain sequence together with its context. Its antigen is not yet known. Base qualities were left out, and no much larger clone turns up one base away. Libraries were built with the immunoSEQ multiplex PCR assay. TCRdb stores this immuneACCESS table with in-frame sequences only. Part of the clones is absent; in the studies checked, under half of the shortfall reflects unresolved V genes, and no reason is known for the rest. Counted in this sample were about 120,000 clones; about 89% of them appeared once. Just under 3% of the sample belongs to the ten largest clones. Compared with germline, V lacks 3 bases and J lacks 5 bases; bases without a gene match: 7. The germline V gene (reference sequence) sets CDR1 to LGHDT and CDR2 to YNNKEL. From the cysteine through the phenylalanine, the CDR3 covers 14 amino acids. CDR3 DNA is the only sequence kept; it has 42 bases, read in frame from the first base.

This entry is derived from a study of control samples from healthy donors and cancer patients (dated by TCRdb to the early 2020s). Sequenced: blood. Recombination joined TRBV3-1 (or the pseudogene TRBV3-2) with TRBJ2-7, with 7 bases aligning to TRBD1. This receptor was taken from a man in his 60s in good health. The bases read TGTGCCAGCAGCCACTATACGGACAGGAACGAGCAGTACTTC. Protein translation: CASSHYTDRNEQYF.